Each of the 25 T cell receptor beta chains below was sequenced from the same sample in a study of patients and donors after allogeneic stem cell transplantation. TCRdb processed the RT-PCR reads anew with MiXCR; each CDR3 protein has one entry. The data contain 190,000 or so distinct CDR3 sequences, 41% of them seen just once; the ten biggest clones take up 33%. The source material was blood, either unsorted or a sorted T cell fraction (not recorded which). Every receptor here comes from a human donor who was either an allogeneic HSCT recipient or a stem cell or donor lymphocyte infusion donor (not recorded which). It is not recorded whose cells these are; they may come from a transplant donor.

This clonotype was picked up a small number of times. V usage is TRBV20-1 and J usage is TRBJ1-1; 10 positions agree with TRBD1. CDR3 size: 12 residues. CDR1 is DFQATT and CDR2 is SNEGSKA in the germline V gene (reference sequence). The ends lost 5 bases at V and 8 bases at J; junction bases unmatched: 5. This chain's CDR3 is CSAGSDRGEAFF. As DNA, the CDR3 is TGCAGTGCTGGATCGGACAGGGGGGAAGCTTTCTTT.

The chain is built from TRBV9 and TRBJ2-4; D is tentatively TRBD1 or TRBD2 (5 bases each). CDR1 and CDR2 (germline): SGDLS, YYNGEE. V was cut by 0 bases and J by 9 bases, with 16 bases left in between. The CDR3 consists of 15 residues. The CDR3 DNA sequence: TGTGCCAGCAGCGTAGCCGTGGGACCTCGAATCATTCAGTACTTC. Its translation: CASSVAVGPRIIQYF.

The V and J genes are TRBV6-4 and TRBJ2-1, with D possibly being TRBD1 (5 bases). CDR3 length equals 16 residues. CDR1 is MRHNA and CDR2 is SNTAGT in the germline V gene. V gave up 11 bases and J gave up 1 base, with 21 bases separating them. This CDR3 is CAPKGPVRESYNEQFF. The DNA of the CDR3 is TGTGCCCCAAAGGGGCCGGTTAGGGAATCCTACAATGAGCAGTTCTTC.

This clonotype was seen more than once but under ten times. The J gene is TRBJ1-1, the V gene TRBV4-1, with 9 bases that match TRBD1. With V trimmed by 0 bases and J by 2 bases, 13 bases remained unmatched. Germline V gene data show CDR1 as MGHRA and CDR2 as YSYEKL. The CDR3 spans 19 residues. The DNA of the CDR3 is TGCGCCAGCAGCCAAGACATGGCGGGACAGGGATCCTCTAACACTGAAGCTTTCTTT. Translation gives CASSQDMAGQGSSNTEAFF.

V and J are TRBV6-5 and TRBJ1-2; D is unclear. CDR3 length: 14 amino acids. V was trimmed by 5 bases and J by 8 bases, leaving 18 bases between them. Germline V gene sequence: CDR1 MNHEY, CDR2 SVGAGI. CDR3 residues: CASSLRTSTGGYTF. The CDR3 region has the DNA TGTGCCAGCAGTCTAAGGACGTCAACCGGGGGCTACACCTTC.

This clonotype was found a few times. The rearrangement uses TRBV12-3 or TRBV12-4 and TRBJ1-6, with unresolved D. With 8 bases removed from V and 10 bases from J, the gap between germline ends came to 15 bases. This CDR3 has 13 residues. Here the CDR3 reads CASVRWLGSPLHF. The CDR3 DNA follows: TGTGCCAGCGTCCGATGGTTGGGATCACCCCTCCACTTT.

This clonotype was recorded a few times. The rearrangement uses TRBV5-6 and TRBJ1-1, with a possible D match to TRBD1 (6 bases). CDR1 and CDR2 (germline): SGHDT, YYEEEE. Trimming took 4 bases from V and 4 from J, leaving 14 bases between them. The CDR3 is made up of 14 amino acids. The CDR3 region has the DNA TGTGCCAGCAGCCCACAGGGTCGGGCCACTGAAGCTTTCTTT. It encodes CASSPQGRATEAFF.

The genes are TRBV4-3 and TRBJ2-1, with D possibly being TRBD2 (6 bases). The CDR3 consists of 14 residues. V lost 0 bases and J 4 bases, leaving 7 bases between the germline ends. Germline loops: CDR1 LGHNA, CDR2 YSLEER. The CDR3 DNA reads as TGCGCCAGCAGCCAAGAAAGCGGGTACAATGAGCAGTTCTTC. Protein product: CASSQESGYNEQFF.

This clonotype was seen once. The chain is built from TRBV11-2 and TRBJ2-5, with D unclear. Germline V lookup: CDR1 SGHAT, CDR2 FQNNGV. The CDR3 is made up of 15 amino acids. The V end was cut by 2 bases, the J end by 3 bases, with 13 bases between. CDR3 bases: TGTGCCAGCAGCTTATCCCGGGCAACAGAAGAGACCCAGTACTTC. It yields the protein CASSLSRATEETQYF.

This clonotype was seen a few times. CDR3 in DNA: TGTGCCAGCAGCTTAAAGCTCAGGGAGAGCCCTAATGAAAAACTGTTTTTT. Its protein is CASSLKLRESPNEKLFF. V usage is TRBV7-3 and J usage is TRBJ1-4, with D tentatively TRBD1 (5 bases). Deletions cut 1 base from V and 3 bases from J, with 15 bases between. The CDR3 totals 17 residues. The germline V gene encodes CDR1 SGHTA and CDR2 FQGTGA.

This clonotype was counted between two and nine times. The chain recombines TRBV12-3 or TRBV12-4 with TRBJ2-5; D is undetermined. The length of the CDR3 is 12 residues. Between the trimmed V and J ends, which lost 7 bases and 5 bases, there was a span of 11 bases. CDR3 coding DNA: TGTGCCAGCACCAGCGCTTGGGAGACCCAGTACTTC. It encodes CASTSAWETQYF.

This clonotype was seen a handful of times. The V call is TRBV12-3 or TRBV12-4, the J call TRBJ1-5; D is ambiguous. The CDR3 covers 16 residues. The V end lost 2 bases, the J end lost 7 bases, and 18 bases lay between the germline ends. The CDR3 DNA follows: TGTGCCAGCAGTTTAAATTCTGCGGGTTTAGGGCAGCCCCAGCATTTT. Its protein is CASSLNSAGLGQPQHF.

This clonotype occurred a few times. The V call is TRBV4-3, the J call TRBJ1-2; no firm D call. The CDR3 is made up of 13 amino acids. CDR1 and CDR2 from the germline V gene are LGHNA and YSLEER. The V end was cut by 0 bases, the J end by 3 bases, with 5 bases between. Written as DNA, the CDR3 is TGCGCCAGCAGCCAAGACACTGACTATGGCTACACCTTC. Protein: CASSQDTDYGYTF.

The chain carries TRBV29-1 and TRBJ2-2; 8 bases fit TRBD2. V was clipped by 7 bases and J by 4 bases; unmatched bases: 5. Germline assignment: CDR1 SQVTM and CDR2 ANQGSEA. The length of the CDR3 is 13 residues. DNA of the CDR3: TGCAGCGCAGGGACTAGTTCCACCGGGGAGCTGTTTTTT. Encoded protein: CSAGTSSTGELFF.

The chain uses TRBV12-3 or TRBV12-4 and TRBJ1-2; no clear D. CDR3 size: 12 residues. V was clipped by 3 bases and J by 7 bases, with 9 bases between them. The chain's CDR3 is CASSFEGRGYTF. The CDR3 nucleotides are TGTGCCAGCAGTTTCGAGGGCCGTGGCTACACCTTC.

This chain links TRBV7-6 with TRBJ1-2; D is unclear. V dropped 5 bases and J dropped 2 bases, with 9 bases sitting between them. This CDR3 comprises 13 residues. CDR1 is SGHVS, CDR2 FNYEAQ, per germline. Written as DNA, the CDR3 is TGTGCCAGCAGCGAGGTGGAGAACTATGGCTACACCTTC. Translation: CASSEVENYGYTF.

The rearrangement uses TRBV29-1 and TRBJ1-1, with D possibly being TRBD1 (5 bases). This CDR3 is built from 17 residues. The V end lost 2 bases, the J end lost 4 bases, and 23 bases lay between the germline ends. Germline-derived CDR1 and CDR2 are SQVTM and ANQGSEA. CDR3 sequence reads: CSVELRGGVSMATEAFF. The CDR3 DNA sequence: TGCAGCGTTGAATTGAGGGGAGGTGTTTCAATGGCCACTGAAGCTTTCTTT. Based on the CDR3 plus reference TRBV29-1 and TRBJ1-1, the full variable domain is SAVISQKPSRDICQRGTSLTIQCQVDSQVTMMFWYRQQPGQSLTLIATANQGSEATYESGFVIDKFPISRPNLTFSTLTVSNMSPEDSSIYLCSVELRGGVSMATEAFFGQGTRLTVV.

A few counts support this clonotype. The CDR3 DNA sequence: TGTGCCAGCAGTTGGTCGATGACCTACAATGAGCAGTTCTTC. It specifies CASSWSMTYNEQFF. The V gene is TRBV27, the J gene TRBJ2-1; unclear D gene. Trimming stripped 4 bases from V and 2 bases from J, with 9 bases between. Per the germline V gene, CDR1 is MNHEY and CDR2 is SMNVEV (reference sequence). The CDR3 sequence is 14 residues long.

J is TRBJ2-3 and V is TRBV4-2, with 10 bases fitting TRBD2. V shed 0 bases and J 7 bases; nucleotides not matched to a gene: 7. The CDR3 sequence is 16 residues long. Germline V gives CDR1 LGHNA, CDR2 YNFKEQ. CDR3 nucleotide sequence: TGTGCCAGCAGCCAAGAGGCTAGCGGGAGTCCAAATACGCAGTATTTT. Residues: CASSQEASGSPNTQYF.

This clonotype turned up a few times. This chain connects TRBV6-2 or TRBV6-3 to TRBJ1-1; 9 positions agree with TRBD1. V trimming: 0 bases; J trimming: 12 bases; junction bases outside the gene matches: 5. This CDR3 contains 13 residues. Germline CDR1 reads MNHEY; CDR2 reads SVGEGT. CDR3 region: CASSYSGQGPSFF. DNA for the CDR3: TGTGCCAGCAGTTACTCGGGACAGGGTCCATCTTTCTTT.

A few counts support this clonotype. The chain employs TRBV12-3 or TRBV12-4 and TRBJ1-1, with D unclear. The CDR3 runs 12 residues. The V end was cut by 2 bases, the J end by 6 bases, with 7 bases between. The CDR3 coding sequence is TGTGCCAGCAGTTTAAGGAGGTCTGAAGCTTTCTTT. Encoded protein: CASSLRRSEAFF.

The chain links TRBV7-9 to TRBJ1-3; D is undetermined. The CDR3 contains 14 residues. V was trimmed by 1 base and J by 7 bases, leaving 11 bases between them. The germline V gene has CDR1 SEHNR and CDR2 FQNEAQ (reference sequence). The DNA of the CDR3 is TGTGCCAGCAGCTTAGTTCAGCTCCGGAACACCATATATTTT. This gives the protein CASSLVQLRNTIYF.

The chain couples TRBV3-1 to TRBJ2-7; 12 bases are shared with TRBD2. The CDR3 spans 16 residues. V dropped 4 bases and J dropped 2; count of bases not matched to a gene: 6. CDR1 is LGHDT and CDR2 is YNNKEL in the germline V gene (reference sequence). The chain's CDR3 is CASSRRTSGKTYEQYF. The DNA of the CDR3 is TGTGCCAGCAGCCGACGGACTAGCGGGAAAACCTACGAGCAGTACTTC.

This clonotype has just a few counts. The rearrangement links TRBV4-3 to TRBJ2-3, with D hard to call. CDR1 is LGHNA and CDR2 is YSLEER in the germline V gene. Trimming took off 0 bases at V and 5 bases at J, with 12 bases between the two ends. The CDR3 runs to 15 residues. In DNA form, the CDR3 reads TGCGCCAGCAGCCAAGAAACCCCGGGTCGAGATACGCAGTATTTT. It translates to CASSQETPGRDTQYF.

The chain recombines TRBV12-3 or TRBV12-4 with TRBJ1-1, with a possible D match to TRBD1 (5 bases). V was pared by 9 bases and J by 4 bases, with 15 bases between. This CDR3 is 13 amino acids long. The DNA for the CDR3 is TGTGCCAGTACAGGTGGGGGAGGCACTGAAGCTTTCTTT. This codes for CASTGGGGTEAFF.